The source of this T cell receptor beta chain is a study of regulatory T cells in long-lasting Graves disease. The overall study: Persistent cases took antithyroid drugs over 5 years and stayed TSH receptor antibody positive.

The time point denotes: persistent/refractory GD, antithyroid drugs over 5 years with positive TRAb. Construction of the TCR library relied on RNA isolated from PBMCs. Arm-PCR of CDR3 regions with iRepertoire HTBI primers generated TCR beta libraries. MiXCR, run by TCRdb on the multiplex PCR reads, gives a single entry per CDR3 protein. The table has about 470,000 distinct CDR3 sequences, roughly 21% seen once. A word on this clonotype: A junction end diverges from the germline sequence, so it may reflect a read error.

The germline V gene encodes CDR1 MNHNS and CDR2 SASEGT. CDR3 size: 15 residues. Sequencing was performed on peripheral blood mononuclear cells (PBMCs), taken when the disease was refractory, from a patient treated with antithyroid drugs. V and J are TRBV6-1 and TRBJ1-4; 8 nucleotides match TRBD1. This sequence originates from a female donor with Graves disease. This chain's CDR3 is CAGSEGGQGGEKLFF. CDR3 sequence (DNA): TGTGCCGGCAGTGAAGGAGGACAGGGCGGGGAAAAACTGTTTTTT.